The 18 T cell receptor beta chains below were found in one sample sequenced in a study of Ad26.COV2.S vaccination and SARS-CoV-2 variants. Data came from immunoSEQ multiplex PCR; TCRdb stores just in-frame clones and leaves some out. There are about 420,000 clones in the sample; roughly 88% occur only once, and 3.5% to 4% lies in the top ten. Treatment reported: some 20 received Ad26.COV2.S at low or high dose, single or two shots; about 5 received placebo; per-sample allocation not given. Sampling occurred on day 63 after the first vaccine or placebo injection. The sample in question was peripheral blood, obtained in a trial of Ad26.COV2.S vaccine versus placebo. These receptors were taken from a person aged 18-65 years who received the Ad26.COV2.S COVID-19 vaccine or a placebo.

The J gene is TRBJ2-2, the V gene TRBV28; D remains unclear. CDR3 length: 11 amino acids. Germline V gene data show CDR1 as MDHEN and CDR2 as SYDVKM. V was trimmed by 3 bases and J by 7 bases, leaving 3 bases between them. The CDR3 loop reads CASSFGGELFF. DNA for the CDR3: TGTGCCAGCAGTTTTGGCGGGGAGCTGTTTTTT.

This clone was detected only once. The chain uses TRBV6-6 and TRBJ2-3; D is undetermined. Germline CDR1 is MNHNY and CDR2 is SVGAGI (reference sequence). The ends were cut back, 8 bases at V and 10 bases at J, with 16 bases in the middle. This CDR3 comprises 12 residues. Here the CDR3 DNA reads TGTGCCAGCGGGCTCGAAACAAGGGCGCAGTATTTT. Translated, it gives CASGLETRAQYF.

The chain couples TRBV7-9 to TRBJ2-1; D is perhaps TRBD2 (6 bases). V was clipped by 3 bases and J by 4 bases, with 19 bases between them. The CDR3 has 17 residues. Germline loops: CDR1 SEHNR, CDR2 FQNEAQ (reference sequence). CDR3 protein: CASSLAYSGRTYNEQFF. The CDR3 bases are TGTGCCAGCAGCTTGGCCTATAGCGGAAGAACTTACAATGAGCAGTTCTTC.

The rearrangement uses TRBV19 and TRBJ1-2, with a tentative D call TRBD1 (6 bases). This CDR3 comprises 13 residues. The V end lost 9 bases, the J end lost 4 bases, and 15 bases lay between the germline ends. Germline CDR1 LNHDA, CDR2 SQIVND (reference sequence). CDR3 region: CASSQGSGYGYTF. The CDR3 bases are TGTGCCAGCTCCCAGGGGTCGGGCTATGGCTACACCTTC.

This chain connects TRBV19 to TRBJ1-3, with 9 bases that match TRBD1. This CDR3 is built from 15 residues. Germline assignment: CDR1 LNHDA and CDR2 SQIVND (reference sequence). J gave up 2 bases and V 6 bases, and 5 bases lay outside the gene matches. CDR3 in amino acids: CASSRTGEPGNTIYF. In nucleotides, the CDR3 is TGTGCCAGTAGCAGGACAGGGGAGCCTGGAAACACCATATATTTT.

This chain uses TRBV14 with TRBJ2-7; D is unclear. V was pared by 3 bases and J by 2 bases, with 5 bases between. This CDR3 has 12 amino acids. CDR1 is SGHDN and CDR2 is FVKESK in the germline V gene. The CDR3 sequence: CASSHVPYEQYF. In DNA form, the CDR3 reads TGTGCCAGCAGCCACGTTCCCTACGAGCAGTACTTC.

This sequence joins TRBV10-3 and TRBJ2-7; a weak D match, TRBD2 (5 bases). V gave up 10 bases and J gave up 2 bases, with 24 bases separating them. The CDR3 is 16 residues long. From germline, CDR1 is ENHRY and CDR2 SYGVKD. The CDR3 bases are TGTGCCACCGCCTTTAGCGCATCGAGGGCAGCCTACGAGCAGTACTTC. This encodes CATAFSASRAAYEQYF.

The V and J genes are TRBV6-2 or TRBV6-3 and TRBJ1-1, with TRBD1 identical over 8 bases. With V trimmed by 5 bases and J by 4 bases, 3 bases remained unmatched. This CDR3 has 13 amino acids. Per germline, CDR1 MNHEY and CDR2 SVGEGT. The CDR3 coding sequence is TGTGCCAGCAGTGGTGACAGGGGCACTGAAGCTTTCTTT. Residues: CASSGDRGTEAFF.

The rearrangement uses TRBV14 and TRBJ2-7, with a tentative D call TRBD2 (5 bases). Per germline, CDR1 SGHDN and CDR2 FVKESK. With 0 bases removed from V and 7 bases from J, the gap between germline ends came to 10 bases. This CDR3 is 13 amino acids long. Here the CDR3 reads CASSQDLTGEQYF. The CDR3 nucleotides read TGTGCCAGCAGCCAAGATCTTACGGGGGAGCAGTACTTC.

CDR3 amino acids: CAWRRDRGLRNTEAFF. DNA for the CDR3: TGTGCCTGGAGACGGGACAGGGGGCTTAGGAACACTGAAGCTTTCTTT. The V call is TRBV30, the J call TRBJ1-1; 12 nucleotides align to TRBD1. Looked up from germline, CDR1 is GTSNPN and CDR2 is SVGIG (reference sequence). This CDR3 is 16 amino acids long. Losses at the gene ends were 3 bases for V and 1 base for J; bases not matched to a gene: 6.

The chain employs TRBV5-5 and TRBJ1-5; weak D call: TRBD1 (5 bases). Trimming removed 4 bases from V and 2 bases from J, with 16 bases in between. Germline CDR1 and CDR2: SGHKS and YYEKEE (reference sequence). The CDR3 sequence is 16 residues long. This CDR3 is CASSLVQGLRNQPQHF. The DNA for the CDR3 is TGTGCCAGCAGCCTCGTTCAGGGTTTGCGCAATCAGCCCCAGCATTTT.

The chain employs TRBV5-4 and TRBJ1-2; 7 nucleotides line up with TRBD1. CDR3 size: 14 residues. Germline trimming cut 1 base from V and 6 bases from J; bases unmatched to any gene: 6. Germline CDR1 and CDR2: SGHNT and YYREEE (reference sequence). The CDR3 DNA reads TGTGCCAGCAGCTTGTGGGGGACAGCCCATGGCTACACCTTC. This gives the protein CASSLWGTAHGYTF.

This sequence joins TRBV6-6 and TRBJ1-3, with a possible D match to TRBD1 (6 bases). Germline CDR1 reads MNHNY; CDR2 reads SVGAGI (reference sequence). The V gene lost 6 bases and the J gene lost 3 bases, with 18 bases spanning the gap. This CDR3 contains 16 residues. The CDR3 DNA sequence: TGTGCCAGCAGCCCACTCGAGGGGGGAAGTGGAAACACCATATATTTT. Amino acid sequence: CASSPLEGGSGNTIYF.

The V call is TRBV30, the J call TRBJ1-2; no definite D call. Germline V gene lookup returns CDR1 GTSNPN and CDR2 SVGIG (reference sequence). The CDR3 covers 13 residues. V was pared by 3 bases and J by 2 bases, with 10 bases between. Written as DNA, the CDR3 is TGTGCCTGGAGACCGAGGGTGAACTATGGCTACACCTTC. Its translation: CAWRPRVNYGYTF.

This CDR3 is CASSQTSITEAFF. CDR3 sequence (DNA): TGTGCCAGCAGCCAGACCTCAATCACTGAAGCTTTCTTT. The rearrangement joins TRBV3-1 (or the pseudogene TRBV3-2) to TRBJ1-1; D gene uncertain. V gave up 3 bases and J gave up 4 bases, with 9 bases separating them. Germline V gene lookup returns CDR1 LGHDT and CDR2 YNNKEL (reference sequence). The CDR3 has 13 residues.

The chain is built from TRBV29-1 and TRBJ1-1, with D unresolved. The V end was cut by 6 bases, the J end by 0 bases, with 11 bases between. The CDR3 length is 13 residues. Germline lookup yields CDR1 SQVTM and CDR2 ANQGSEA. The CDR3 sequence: CSVLQRMNTEAFF. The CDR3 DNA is TGCAGCGTCTTGCAACGGATGAACACTGAAGCTTTCTTT.

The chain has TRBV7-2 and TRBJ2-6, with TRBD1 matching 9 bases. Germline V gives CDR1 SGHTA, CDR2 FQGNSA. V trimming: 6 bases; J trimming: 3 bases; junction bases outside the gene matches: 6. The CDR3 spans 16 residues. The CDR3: CASRLQGALGANVLTF. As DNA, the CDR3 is TGTGCCAGCAGGTTACAGGGGGCGCTTGGGGCCAACGTCCTGACTTTC.

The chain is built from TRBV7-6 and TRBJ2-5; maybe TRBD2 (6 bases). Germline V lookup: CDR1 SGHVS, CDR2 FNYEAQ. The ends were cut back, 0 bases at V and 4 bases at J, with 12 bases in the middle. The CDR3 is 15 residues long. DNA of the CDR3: TGTGCCAGCAGCTTAGCGCTGGGGGGTAGAGAGACCCAGTACTTC. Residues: CASSLALGGRETQYF.